The clone carrying this T cell receptor (delta chain) is termed medium-sized. TCRdb reanalysed the RT-PCR reads via CATT. The sample has around 2,000 delta-chain clones, roughly 23% seen once. The data originate from a study of gamma-delta T cells after stem cell transplantation. The CDR3 length is 20 residues. V lost 3 bases and J lost 3, with 29 bases in between. Germline-derived CDR1 and CDR2 are TSWWSYY and QGS. The material sequenced was gamma-delta T cells. V usage is TRDV1 and J usage is TRDJ1, with D perhaps matching TRDD2 (6 bases). The receptor was derived from a human donor. It is not recorded whose cells these are; they may come from a transplant donor. CDR3 region: CALGDPINFLTYAGSDKLIF. CDR3 DNA sequence: TGTGCTCTTGGGGATCCTATTAACTTCCTCACGTACGCTGGGTCCGATAAACTCATCTTT.